What follows describes a single T cell receptor beta chain. These data come from a study of blood T cell repertoires in COVID-19. Study details: COVID-19 samples collected from the United States, Italy and Spain covered acute and convalescent phases.

The CDR3 loop spans 13 amino acids. V lost 8 bases to trimming and J lost 5 bases, with 16 bases between them. CDR1 MNHEY and CDR2 SVGAGI come from the germline V gene. Assay: immunoSEQ multiplex PCR; the TCRdb copy retains only in-frame clones and omits some. The data hold over 250,000 clones, with approximately 85% observed a single time. The sequence derives from a human donor in a cohort sampled during active COVID-19. V gene TRBV6-5 combines with J gene TRBJ2-7; TRBD2 might be the D (7 bases). Material for sequencing was peripheral blood. The DNA for the CDR3 is TGTGCCAGCCGGGGGGCGGGGAGTCACGAGCAGTACTTC. The encoded protein is CASRGAGSHEQYF.